What follows are 27 T cell receptor beta chains derived from one specimen sequenced in a study of blood T cell repertoires in COVID-19. The table came from immunoSEQ multiplex PCR; TCRdb's copy has only in-frame clones and leaves some out. Seen here are approximately 300,000 clones, 88% observed once, and the top ten hold over 9%. Sequencing input: peripheral blood. These receptors were collected from a woman in her twenties or thirties with COVID-19, enrolled during active disease.

This chain links TRBV7-2 with TRBJ1-2, with a tentative D call TRBD1 (5 bases). Trimming left V 1 base short and J 12 bases short, with 15 bases between. Germline CDR1 is SGHTA and CDR2 is FQGNSA. The CDR3 contains 13 residues. For the CDR3, the DNA is TGTGCCAGCAGCTTAGTTTATCCAGGGTCCCACACCTTC. It is translated as CASSLVYPGSHTF.

The CDR3 here is CASWWTGYNSPLHF. As DNA, the CDR3 is TGTGCCAGCTGGTGGACAGGGTATAATTCACCCCTCCACTTT. The V call is TRBV2, the J call TRBJ1-6; TRBD1 matches at 8 bases. Germline V gene lookup returns CDR1 SNHLY and CDR2 FYNNEI. The CDR3 contains 14 residues. The junction had 4 bases not matched to a gene; V was cut back by 8 bases and J by 4 bases.

The sample holds one count of this clone. V and J are TRBV5-5 and TRBJ2-1; 9 nucleotides line up with TRBD1. CDR1 and CDR2 from the germline V gene are SGHKS and YYEKEE (reference sequence). With 4 bases clipped from V and 4 bases from J, the junction kept 3 bases outside the gene matches. This CDR3 region has 14 residues. CDR3 in amino acids: CASSLGQGYNEQFF. The CDR3 coding sequence is TGTGCCAGCAGCCTCGGACAGGGGTACAATGAGCAGTTCTTC. Filled out from reference TRBV5-5 and TRBJ2-1, the complete variable domain reads DAGVTQSPTHLIKTRGQQVTLRCSPISGHKSVSWYQQVLGQGPQFIFQYYEKEERGRGNFPDRFSARQFPNYSSELNVNALLLGDSALYLCASSLGQGYNEQFFGPGTRLTVL.

The V gene is TRBV5-4, the J gene TRBJ1-3, with unresolved D. CDR3 length: 13 amino acids. Germline-derived CDR1 and CDR2 are SGHNT and YYREEE (reference sequence). The V end lost 2 bases, the J end lost 4 bases, and 7 bases lay between the germline ends. CDR3 in DNA: TGTGCCAGCAGCTTTCGAGGGGGAAACACCATATATTTT. Residues: CASSFRGGNTIYF. The complete variable domain, with remaining parts taken from reference TRBV5-4 and TRBJ1-3, reads ETGVTQSPTHLIKTRGQQVTLRCSSQSGHNTVSWYQQALGQGPQFIFQYYREEENGRGNFPPRFSGLQFPNYSSELNVNALELDDSALYLCASSFRGGNTIYFGEGSWLTVV.

Details on this clone: The same CDR3 is also encoded by other DNA sequences in this sample. V usage is TRBV6-5 and J usage is TRBJ1-5; TRBD1 is a possible D gene (6 bases). This CDR3 comprises 13 residues. Germline CDR1 is MNHEY and CDR2 is SVGAGI. V was pared by 5 bases and J by 2 bases, with 7 bases between. DNA for the CDR3: TGTGCCAGCAGTCCAGGGGGCAATCAGCCCCAGCATTTT. Translated, it gives CASSPGGNQPQHF.

This clone appeared a single time. The V gene is TRBV6-6, the J gene TRBJ1-1; 7 bases agree with TRBD1. The germline CDR1 and CDR2 sequences are MNHNY and SVGAGI (reference sequence). The length of the CDR3 is 14 residues. V gave up 5 bases and J gave up 8 bases; unmatched junction bases: 11. The CDR3 sequence is CASSHHNRQGEAFF. CDR3 coding DNA: TGTGCCAGCAGTCACCATAATAGACAGGGAGAAGCTTTCTTT.

This chain links TRBV6-2 or TRBV6-3 with TRBJ1-2; the D is unclear. This CDR3 is 13 amino acids long. Trimming pared 2 bases from V and 6 bases from J, leaving 10 bases between. Germline V gene lookup returns CDR1 MNHEY and CDR2 SVGEGT. In nucleotides, the CDR3 is TGTGCCAGCAGTTACCGGGGTAGGGATGGCTACACCTTC. It codes for CASSYRGRDGYTF.

The chain is built from TRBV4-1 and TRBJ2-1; 10 bases agree with TRBD2. Trimming cost V 0 bases and J 2 bases; bases outside gene matches: 4. Germline CDR1 and CDR2: MGHRA and YSYEKL. There are 17 residues in the CDR3. The CDR3 DNA reads TGCGCCAGCAGCCAAGATCAGCGGGAGGGAGCCTACAATGAGCAGTTCTTC. This translates into CASSQDQREGAYNEQFF.

The V and J genes are TRBV28 and TRBJ1-1; 7 bases are shared with TRBD1. The CDR3 contains 17 residues. J gave up 1 base and V 0 bases, and 8 bases lay outside the gene matches. Germline-derived CDR1 and CDR2 are MDHEN and SYDVKM. The CDR3 bases are TGTGCCAGCAGTTTATGGGGCCGAGGGGGCGCGAACACTGAAGCTTTCTTT. This sequence encodes CASSLWGRGGANTEAFF.

V usage is TRBV7-2 and J usage is TRBJ2-1; 8 positions agree with TRBD1. V was clipped by 1 base and J by 7 bases; unmatched bases: 3. The CDR3 has 14 residues. The germline V gene encodes CDR1 SGHTA and CDR2 FQGNSA. As DNA, the CDR3 is TGTGCCAGCAGCTTAGGGAGGACAGGGAATGAGCAGTTCTTC. This sequence encodes CASSLGRTGNEQFF. Supplemented by reference TRBV7-2 and TRBJ2-1, the full variable domain reads GAGVSQSPSNKVTEKGKDVELRCDPISGHTALYWYRQSLGQGLEFLIYFQGNSAPDKSGLPSDRFSAERTGGSVSTLTIQRTQQEDSAVYLCASSLGRTGNEQFFGPGTRLTVL.

This chain connects TRBV27 to TRBJ2-4; no definite D call. CDR3 length equals 11 residues. CDR1 MNHEY and CDR2 SMNVEV come from the germline V gene (reference sequence). Trimming pared 8 bases from V and 4 bases from J, leaving 6 bases between. CDR3 bases: TGTGCCAGCGGCAAAAAAAACATTCAGTACTTC. Protein sequence: CASGKKNIQYF.

The chain uses TRBV6-6 and TRBJ1-5; 7 positions agree with TRBD1. The CDR3 covers 14 residues. The V gene end was trimmed by 5 bases and the J gene end by 4 bases; junction bases not matched to a gene: 5. Germline loops: CDR1 MNHNY, CDR2 SVGAGI (reference sequence). CDR3 in DNA: TGTGCCAGCAGTACTAACAGGGGTAATCAGCCCCAGCATTTT. Its protein is CASSTNRGNQPQHF.

This chain connects TRBV6-5 to TRBJ2-2, with 7 bases that match TRBD1. The CDR3 sequence is 13 residues long. CDR1 and CDR2 from the germline V gene are MNHEY and SVGAGI. Trimming at V came to 8 bases and at J to 6 bases, leaving 6 bases not matched to a gene. In nucleotides, the CDR3 is TGTGCCAGCGCAACAGGGGTCCCCGGGGAGCTGTTTTTT. This codes for CASATGVPGELFF.

The chain employs TRBV7-2 and TRBJ2-3; 16 positions match TRBD2. V was clipped by 0 bases and J by 3 bases; unmatched bases: 3. CDR1 SGHTA and CDR2 FQGNSA come from the germline V gene. The CDR3 spans 18 residues. Here the CDR3 reads CASSLAGLAGGPTDTQYF. The CDR3 nucleotides are TGTGCCAGCAGCTTAGCGGGACTAGCGGGAGGGCCGACAGATACGCAGTATTTT.

The chain links TRBV5-4 to TRBJ2-5, with a possible D match to TRBD1 (5 bases). The V and J ends lost 4 bases and 1 base respectively, with 8 bases between them. CDR1 is SGHNT, CDR2 YYREEE, per germline (reference sequence). This CDR3 has 13 amino acids. This chain's CDR3 is CASSPDSQETQYF. The CDR3 DNA reads TGTGCCAGCAGCCCCGACAGCCAAGAGACCCAGTACTTC.

V and J are TRBV15 and TRBJ2-7; no reliable D call. There are 15 residues in the CDR3. Between the trimmed V and J ends, which lost 0 bases and 2 bases, there was a span of 11 bases. CDR1 and CDR2 from the germline V gene are LNHNV and YYDKDF (reference sequence). The CDR3 region has the DNA TGTGCCACCAGCAGAGATATGGGCAGTCCCTACGAGCAGTACTTC. This codes for CATSRDMGSPYEQYF. The variable domain in full, completed from reference TRBV15 and TRBJ2-7, reads DAMVIQNPRYQVTQFGKPVTLSCSQTLNHNVMYWYQQKSSQAPKLLFHYYDKDFNNEADTPDNFQSRRPNTSFCFLDIRSPGLGDTAMYLCATSRDMGSPYEQYFGPGTRLTVT.

The V call is TRBV6-1, the J call TRBJ1-2, with D possibly being TRBD1 (5 bases). V lost 3 bases, J lost 1 base, and 9 bases lay in between. CDR1 MNHNS and CDR2 SASEGT come from the germline V gene. This CDR3 region has 14 residues. The CDR3 DNA sequence: TGTGCCAGCAGTGACCTAGGACATAACTATGGCTACACCTTC. Its translation is CASSDLGHNYGYTF.

The gene calls are TRBV18 and TRBJ1-1; 8 positions agree with TRBD1. J gave up 3 bases and V 6 bases, and 6 bases lay outside the gene matches. CDR1 KGHSH and CDR2 LQKENI come from the germline V gene. The length of the CDR3 is 14 residues. CDR3 protein: CASSPTGGYTEAFF. CDR3 bases: TGTGCCAGCTCTCCCACAGGGGGTTACACTGAAGCTTTCTTT.

V usage is TRBV19 and J usage is TRBJ2-1; 11 nucleotides line up with TRBD2. V lost 5 bases to trimming and J lost 6 bases; unmatched junction nucleotides: 0. This CDR3 comprises 13 residues. Germline CDR1 and CDR2: LNHDA and SQIVND (reference sequence). CDR3 in amino acids: CASSLAGGNEQFF. The CDR3 DNA reads as TGTGCCAGTAGTCTAGCGGGAGGCAATGAGCAGTTCTTC. The full variable domain, in which reference TRBV19 and TRBJ2-1 provide the parts outside the CDR3, is DGGITQSPKYLFRKEGQNVTLSCEQNLNHDAMYWYRQDPGQGLRLIYYSQIVNDFQKGDIAEGYSVSREKKESFPLTVTSAQKNPTAFYLCASSLAGGNEQFFGPGTRLTVL.

This sequence joins TRBV2 and TRBJ1-4; D gene unclear. The V end was cut by 2 bases, the J end by 0 bases, with 7 bases between. The CDR3 covers 15 residues. The germline CDR1 and CDR2 sequences are SNHLY and FYNNEI. This CDR3 is CASSETAATNEKLFF. CDR3 nucleotide sequence: TGTGCCAGCAGTGAAACGGCGGCAACTAATGAAAAACTGTTTTTT.

The V and J genes are TRBV7-2 and TRBJ2-7; 9 nucleotides align to TRBD2. Trimming at V came to 2 bases and at J to 3 bases, leaving 2 bases not matched to a gene. Per the germline V gene, CDR1 is SGHTA and CDR2 is FQGNSA. The CDR3 spans 14 residues. Here the CDR3 reads CASSLRTSVYEQYF. DNA for the CDR3: TGTGCCAGCAGCTTAAGGACTAGCGTCTACGAGCAGTACTTC.

The V and J genes are TRBV27 and TRBJ1-4; D gene ambiguous. V lost 6 bases, J lost 2 bases, and 16 bases lay in between. The CDR3 is 16 residues long. The V gene's germline CDR1 is MNHEY and CDR2 SMNVEV (reference sequence). As DNA, the CDR3 is TGTGCCAGCAGCCGGCACCTAGTCGCCACTAATGAAAAACTGTTTTTT. As protein: CASSRHLVATNEKLFF. The whole variable domain, filled in from reference TRBV27 and TRBJ1-4, reads EAQVTQNPRYLITVTGKKLTVTCSQNMNHEYMSWYRQDPGLGLRQIYYSMNVEVTDKGDVPEGYKVSRKEKRNFPLILESPSPNQTSLYFCASSRHLVATNEKLFFGSGTQLSVL.

The gene calls are TRBV2 and TRBJ2-3; 8 bases align to TRBD2. V shed 6 bases, J shed 1 base, and the junction held 12 bases outside the gene matches. The germline gives CDR1 SNHLY, CDR2 FYNNEI. The CDR3 totals 17 residues. DNA for the CDR3: TGTGCCAGCAGGCAAGGAGCGGGAGTGTCGGGCACAGATACGCAGTATTTT. Protein sequence: CASRQGAGVSGTDTQYF.

This chain connects TRBV6-6 to TRBJ2-7, with D perhaps matching TRBD2 (6 bases). Per germline, CDR1 MNHNY and CDR2 SVGAGI (reference sequence). This CDR3 region has 14 residues. V gave up 6 bases and J gave up 3 bases, with 15 bases separating them. This CDR3 reads CASRMAGSIYEQYF. Here the CDR3 DNA reads TGTGCCAGCAGGATGGCGGGGTCCATCTACGAGCAGTACTTC.

The genes are TRBV29-1 and TRBJ1-2, with no clear D. The CDR3 totals 10 residues. The ends were cut back, 6 bases at V and 8 bases at J, with 10 bases in the middle. Germline CDR1 and CDR2: SQVTM and ANQGSEA. CDR3 in amino acids: CSVGKGGYTF. For the CDR3, the DNA is TGCAGCGTCGGGAAGGGCGGCTACACCTTC.

V gene TRBV5-4 combines with J gene TRBJ1-4; the match to TRBD1 covers 7 bases. V was pared by 0 bases and J by 8 bases, with 7 bases of the junction left unmatched. CDR1 SGHNT and CDR2 YYREEE come from the germline V gene (reference sequence). The CDR3 loop spans 15 amino acids. CDR3 DNA sequence: TGTGCCAGCAGCTTGGAGGGGGCGCGGGGCGAAAAACTGTTTTTT. This codes for CASSLEGARGEKLFF.

The J gene is TRBJ2-1, the V gene TRBV28; D may be TRBD1 (7 bases). The V end was cut by 3 bases, the J end by 7 bases, with 13 bases between. This CDR3 has 14 residues. The germline V gene has CDR1 MDHEN and CDR2 SYDVKM. This chain's CDR3 is CASSFGSGGNEQFF. The CDR3 DNA sequence: TGTGCCAGCAGTTTCGGGTCAGGGGGGAATGAGCAGTTCTTC.